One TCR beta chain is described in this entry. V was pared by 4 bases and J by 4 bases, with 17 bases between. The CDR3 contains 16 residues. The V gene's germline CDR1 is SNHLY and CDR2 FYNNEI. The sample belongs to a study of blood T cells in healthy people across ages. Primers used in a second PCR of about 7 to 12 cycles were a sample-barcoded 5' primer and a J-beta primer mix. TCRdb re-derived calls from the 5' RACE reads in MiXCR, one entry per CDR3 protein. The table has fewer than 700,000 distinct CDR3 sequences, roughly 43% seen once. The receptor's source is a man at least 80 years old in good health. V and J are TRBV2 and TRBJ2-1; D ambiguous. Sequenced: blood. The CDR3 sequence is CASSGNPPELYNEQFF. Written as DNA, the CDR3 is TGTGCCAGCAGTGGCAATCCACCAGAGCTATACAATGAGCAGTTCTTC.